Presented here are 12 T cell receptor beta chains from one specimen sequenced in a study of blood T cell repertoires in COVID-19. The assay was immunoSEQ multiplex PCR, and TCRdb's table has in-frame clones only and misses some. This table has approximately 200,000 clones, 85% to 90% appearing once. The sample consisted of peripheral blood. The origin of the receptors is a man aged 25 to 40 with COVID-19, enrolled during active disease.

This clone has a single count. The chain links TRBV4-1 to TRBJ1-2; no definite D call. Germline CDR1 reads MGHRA; CDR2 reads YSYEKL. The CDR3 loop spans 14 amino acids. Trimming removed 0 bases from V and 2 bases from J, with 7 bases in between. CDR3 loop: CASSQDQINYGYTF. In nucleotides, the CDR3 is TGCGCCAGCAGCCAAGATCAGATAAACTATGGCTACACCTTC.

CDR3 in DNA: TGTGCCAGCAGCCACCAACCGGGACAGGGGGCATCGGGCAATCAGCCCCAGCATTTT. Translation gives CASSHQPGQGASGNQPQHF. The rearrangement uses TRBV7-8 and TRBJ1-5; 12 nucleotides line up with TRBD1. The CDR3 length is 19 residues. After removal of 5 bases from V and 2 bases from J, the junction contained 13 bases not matched to a gene. Germline CDR1 SGHVS, CDR2 FQNEAQ.

The J gene is TRBJ1-5, the V gene TRBV6-5; D might be TRBD1 (6 bases). Per the germline V gene, CDR1 is MNHEY and CDR2 is SVGAGI. The V end lost 5 bases, the J end lost 5 bases, and 13 bases lay between the germline ends. The CDR3 extends over 14 amino acids. CDR3 region: CASSSGGTYQPQHF. DNA for the CDR3: TGTGCCAGCAGTAGCGGGGGCACCTATCAGCCCCAGCATTTT.

About this clone itself: Other DNA variants within this sample encode the same CDR3. This chain joins TRBV2 and TRBJ2-7, with D unclear. The germline V and J ends were trimmed by 3 bases and 4 bases, with 7 bases remaining between them. Germline V gene lookup returns CDR1 SNHLY and CDR2 FYNNEI. The CDR3 is made up of 12 amino acids. The CDR3 region is CASSEQAYEQYF. CDR3 coding DNA: TGTGCCAGCAGTGAGCAAGCTTACGAGCAGTACTTC. The full variable domain, in which reference TRBV2 and TRBJ2-7 provide the parts outside the CDR3, is EPEVTQTPSHQVTQMGQEVILRCVPISNHLYFYWYRQILGQKVEFLVSFYNNEISEKSEIFDDQFSVERPDGSNFTLKIRSTKLEDSAMYFCASSEQAYEQYFGPGTRLTVT.

The chain combines TRBV28 with TRBJ2-1; D not resolved. Per germline, CDR1 MDHEN and CDR2 SYDVKM. The CDR3 spans 14 residues. V shed 4 bases and J shed 6 bases, with 13 bases lying between them. The CDR3 sequence is CASSSATLLNEQFF. The CDR3 DNA sequence: TGTGCCAGCAGTTCTGCGACATTACTCAATGAGCAGTTCTTC.

This clone occurred once. The chain uses TRBV27 and TRBJ2-3; 7 bases line up with TRBD2. Trimming cost V 3 bases and J 0 bases; bases outside gene matches: 9. Germline CDR1 reads MNHEY; CDR2 reads SMNVEV (reference sequence). There are 17 residues in the CDR3. CDR3 sequence: CASSFTFGSGSTDTQYF. The CDR3, as DNA: TGTGCCAGCAGTTTTACGTTCGGTAGCGGGAGCACAGATACGCAGTATTTT.

This chain uses TRBV10-2 with TRBJ1-3; 7 bases agree with TRBD1. Trimming cost V 7 bases and J 4 bases; bases outside gene matches: 7. Per the germline V gene, CDR1 is WSHSY and CDR2 is SAAADI. The CDR3 covers 14 residues. The CDR3 loop reads CASTPRGPGNTIYF. CDR3 nucleotide sequence: TGCGCCAGCACGCCGAGGGGGCCAGGAAACACCATATATTTT.

The CDR3 DNA reads as TGTGCCAGTAGCTTGGACAGATATGAAAAACTGTTTTTT. This sequence encodes CASSLDRYEKLFF. The chain recombines TRBV19 with TRBJ1-4, with a tentative D call TRBD1 (6 bases). From germline, CDR1 is LNHDA and CDR2 SQIVND (reference sequence). The V end was cut by 6 bases, the J end by 6 bases, with 11 bases between. This CDR3 contains 13 residues.

The J gene is TRBJ2-5, the V gene TRBV7-2; 7 nucleotides align to TRBD1. CDR1 and CDR2 from the germline V gene are SGHTA and FQGNSA. V was pared by 5 bases and J by 4 bases, with 4 bases of the junction left unmatched. The CDR3 has 13 amino acids. CDR3 sequence: CASSLYRGETQYF. The CDR3 region has the DNA TGTGCCAGCAGCCTGTACAGGGGAGAGACCCAGTACTTC.

V is TRBV7-9 and J is TRBJ2-7, with 8 nucleotides matching TRBD1. CDR1 is SEHNR and CDR2 is FQNEAQ in the germline V gene (reference sequence). The CDR3 has 16 amino acids. V lost 4 bases and J lost 2; bases outside the gene matches: 10. The CDR3 spells CASSSNRGQEAYEQYF. The CDR3 region has the DNA TGTGCCAGCAGCTCGAACCGGGGACAGGAGGCCTACGAGCAGTACTTC.

This chain connects TRBV4-3 to TRBJ2-1, with D perhaps matching TRBD1 (6 bases). Per germline, CDR1 LGHNA and CDR2 YSLEER. There are 17 residues in the CDR3. V lost 2 bases to trimming and J lost 4 bases, with 18 bases between them. The DNA of the CDR3 is TGCGCCAGCAGCCAAAGCTTTGCAGGGGCCCCTTACAATGAGCAGTTCTTC. It encodes CASSQSFAGAPYNEQFF.

The CDR3 spells CASSMVQATEAFF. The CDR3 nucleotides are TGTGCCAGTAGTATGGTCCAGGCCACTGAAGCTTTCTTT. V and J are TRBV19 and TRBJ1-1; unclear D gene. With 3 bases removed from V and 4 bases from J, the gap between germline ends came to 9 bases. The CDR3 covers 13 residues. The germline V gene has CDR1 LNHDA and CDR2 SQIVND (reference sequence). Variable domain in full (rest from reference TRBV19 and TRBJ1-1): DGGITQSPKYLFRKEGQNVTLSCEQNLNHDAMYWYRQDPGQGLRLIYYSQIVNDFQKGDIAEGYSVSREKKESFPLTVTSAQKNPTAFYLCASSMVQATEAFFGQGTRLTVV.